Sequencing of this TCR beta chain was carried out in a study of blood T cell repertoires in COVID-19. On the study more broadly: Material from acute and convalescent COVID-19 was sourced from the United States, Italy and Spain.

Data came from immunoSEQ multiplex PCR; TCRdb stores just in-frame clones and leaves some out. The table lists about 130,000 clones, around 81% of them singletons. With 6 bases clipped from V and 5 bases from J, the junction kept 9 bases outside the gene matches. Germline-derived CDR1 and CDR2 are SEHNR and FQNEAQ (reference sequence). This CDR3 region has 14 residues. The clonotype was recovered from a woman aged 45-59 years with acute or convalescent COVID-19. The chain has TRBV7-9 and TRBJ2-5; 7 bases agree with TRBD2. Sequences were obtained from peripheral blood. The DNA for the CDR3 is TGTGCCAGCAGTTTTAGGGGAGGGGACGAGACCCAGTACTTC. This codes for CASSFRGGDETQYF.